A selection of T cell receptor beta chains follows, all from one sample in a study of identical twins. A single record per CDR3 protein comes from TCRdb applying MiXCR to the 5' RACE reads. The repertoire holds hundreds of thousands of distinct CDR3 sequences, with 8.5% to 9% as singletons. The same sample was also used in a study of yellow fever vaccine responses in identical twins.

Source material: PBMCs. Receptors were obtained from a woman between 18 and 29 years old in good health. CDR3s include the opening cysteine and the closing phenylalanine or tryptophan. Each record gives: J gene, V gene, clone size, D gene, CDR3 protein, CDR3 DNA. The D gene is left open where the match is weak. Clone sizes are given selectively: once, few, many, or a class where the clone is expanded.

J: TRBJ2-2
V: TRBV4-3
size: many
D: -
CDR3: CASSQDPGTGELFF
DNA: TGTGCCAGCAGCCAAGATCCGGGCACCGGGGAGCTGTTTTTT

J: TRBJ1-1
V: TRBV3-1
size: few
D: -
CDR3: CASSQGRGQNTEAFF
DNA: TGTGCCAGCAGCCAAGGACGGGGCCAGAACACTGAAGCTTTCTTT

J: TRBJ2-7
V: TRBV9
size: many
D: -
CDR3: CASSVGIKQGYEQYF
DNA: TGTGCCAGCAGCGTTGGAATCAAACAGGGCTACGAGCAGTACTTC

J: TRBJ2-3
V: TRBV5-1
size: many
D: TRBD2
CDR3: CASSIGTSGHRDTQYF
DNA: TGCGCCAGCAGCATCGGGACTAGCGGGCACCGGGATACGCAGTATTTT

J: TRBJ2-2
V: TRBV6-1
size: few
D: -
CDR3: CASSSGTVRPTGELFF
DNA: TGTGCCAGCAGCAGCGGGACAGTGAGGCCAACCGGGGAGCTGTTTTTT

J: TRBJ2-2
V: TRBV5-1
size: -
D: -
CDR3: CASSPQTGTRINTGELFF
DNA: TGCGCCAGCAGCCCGCAAACCGGGACAAGAATCAACACCGGGGAGCTGTTTTTT

J: TRBJ1-5
V: TRBV7-6
size: -
D: TRBD1
CDR3: CASSYYRGGQPQHF
DNA: TGTGCCAGCAGCTATTACAGGGGAGGCCAGCCCCAGCATTTT

J: TRBJ2-3
V: TRBV7-2
size: -
D: -
CDR3: CASSLQERGTDTQYF
DNA: TGTGCCAGCAGCTTACAAGAACGAGGGACAGATACGCAGTATTTT

J: TRBJ1-1
V: TRBV10-3
size: few
D: -
CDR3: CAIRGRDEAFF
DNA: TGTGCCATCAGGGGCAGGGATGAAGCTTTCTTT

J: TRBJ2-7
V: TRBV7-2
size: few
D: TRBD2
CDR3: CASSLMREGPGEQYF
DNA: TGTGCCAGCAGCTTAATGCGGGAGGGGCCGGGGGAGCAGTACTTC

J: TRBJ2-1
V: TRBV20-1
size: many
D: -
CDR3: CSARGISAYNEQFF
DNA: TGCAGTGCTAGAGGAATCAGCGCATACAATGAGCAGTTCTTC

J: TRBJ2-1
V: TRBV11-2
size: -
D: -
CDR3: CASSLGTAYEQFF
DNA: TGTGCCAGCAGCTTAGGGACAGCCTATGAGCAGTTCTTC

J: TRBJ1-1
V: TRBV3-1
size: -
D: -
CDR3: CASSQESSGWEAFF
DNA: TGTGCCAGCAGCCAAGAGAGTTCCGGGTGGGAAGCTTTCTTT

J: TRBJ2-7
V: TRBV5-1
size: -
D: -
CDR3: CASSPDHEQYF
DNA: TGCGCCAGCAGCCCCGACCACGAGCAGTACTTC

J: TRBJ1-2
V: TRBV28
size: many
D: -
CDR3: CASSSLSRQGFYGYTF
DNA: TGTGCCAGCAGTTCCCTGAGCCGTCAGGGGTTCTATGGCTACACCTTC

J: TRBJ2-5
V: TRBV11-2
size: few
D: TRBD2
CDR3: CASSLVGRAVETQYF
DNA: TGTGCCAGCAGCTTAGTCGGGAGGGCCGTTGAGACCCAGTACTTC

J: TRBJ2-7
V: TRBV10-3
size: few
D: TRBD2
CDR3: CAISGLLGGRAYEQYF
DNA: TGTGCCATCAGTGGCCTCCTCGGCGGGAGGGCCTACGAGCAGTACTTC

J: TRBJ2-1
V: TRBV28
size: -
D: -
CDR3: CASTSRNEQFF
DNA: TGTGCCAGCACTAGTCGGAATGAGCAGTTCTTC

J: TRBJ2-1
V: TRBV7-8
size: few
D: TRBD2
CDR3: CASSLDVSGRAYNEQFF
DNA: TGTGCCAGCAGCTTAGATGTTAGCGGGAGGGCCTACAATGAGCAGTTCTTC

J: TRBJ2-1
V: TRBV29-1
size: many
D: -
CDR3: CSVEGTDASPLYNEQFF
DNA: TGCAGCGTTGAAGGGACTGACGCATCCCCCCTATACAATGAGCAGTTCTTC

J: TRBJ2-5
V: TRBV3-1
size: many
D: -
CDR3: CASSQVTGPTWETQYF
DNA: TGTGCCAGCAGCCAAGTGACAGGCCCGACATGGGAGACCCAGTACTTC

J: TRBJ2-3
V: TRBV7-2
size: many
D: TRBD2
CDR3: CASSLTAGGRTDTQYF
DNA: TGTGCCAGCAGCTTAACGGCGGGGGGGCGGACAGATACGCAGTATTTT

J: TRBJ2-7
V: TRBV25-1
size: many
D: TRBD1
CDR3: CASSVTAGGYEQYF
DNA: TGTGCCAGCAGTGTAACCGCAGGGGGCTACGAGCAGTACTTC

J: TRBJ1-1
V: TRBV5-1
size: few
D: -
CDR3: CASSLEGSQNTEAFF
DNA: TGCGCCAGCAGCTTGGAGGGCAGTCAAAACACTGAAGCTTTCTTT

J: TRBJ2-7
V: TRBV30
size: -
D: -
CDR3: CAWSVSSYEQYF
DNA: TGTGCCTGGAGTGTATCGTCCTACGAGCAGTACTTC

J: TRBJ2-7
V: TRBV7-8
size: few
D: TRBD1
CDR3: CASSFRDRDYEQYF
DNA: TGTGCCAGCAGCTTCCGGGACAGGGACTACGAGCAGTACTTC

J: TRBJ2-7
V: TRBV19
size: -
D: TRBD1
CDR3: CASSIQTGSSYEQYF
DNA: TGTGCCAGTAGTATACAGACAGGGAGCTCCTACGAGCAGTACTTC

J: TRBJ2-2
V: TRBV3-1
size: -
D: -
CDR3: CASSPVAYSTGELFF
DNA: TGTGCCAGCAGCCCGGTGGCCTACAGCACCGGGGAGCTGTTTTTT

J: TRBJ2-3
V: TRBV3-1
size: -
D: -
CDR3: CASSFGTGQTDTQYF
DNA: TGTGCCAGCAGCTTCGGGACGGGACAAACAGATACGCAGTATTTT